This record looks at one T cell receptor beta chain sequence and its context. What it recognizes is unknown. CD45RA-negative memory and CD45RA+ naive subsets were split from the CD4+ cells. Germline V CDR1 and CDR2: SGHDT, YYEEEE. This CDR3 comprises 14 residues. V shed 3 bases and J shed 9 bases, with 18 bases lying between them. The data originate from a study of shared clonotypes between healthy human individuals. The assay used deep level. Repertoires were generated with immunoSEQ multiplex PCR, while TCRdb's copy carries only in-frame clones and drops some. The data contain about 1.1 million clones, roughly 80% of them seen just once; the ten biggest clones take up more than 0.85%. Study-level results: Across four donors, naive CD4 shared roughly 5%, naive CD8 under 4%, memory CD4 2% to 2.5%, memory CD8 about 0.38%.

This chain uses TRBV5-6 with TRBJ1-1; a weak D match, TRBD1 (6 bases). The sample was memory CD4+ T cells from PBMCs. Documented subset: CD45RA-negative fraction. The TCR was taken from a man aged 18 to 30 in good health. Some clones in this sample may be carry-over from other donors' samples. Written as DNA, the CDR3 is TGTGCCAGCAGCTCAATGCAGGGAGGGGGAAAAGCTTTCTTT. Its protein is CASSSMQGGGKAFF.